This T cell receptor beta chain derives from a study of blood T cell repertoires in COVID-19. Study processing details: Quantification of nucleated cells was approximated via reference gene primer amplification. Method: immunoSEQ multiplex PCR; TCRdb's copy keeps in-frame clones and lacks some. The V and J calls and clone size were taken over from that table, and D and trimming were inferred from the DNA. The sample lists 200,000 or so clones, around 79% seen once, with roughly 17% in the top ten. The sequence was collected from a man in his 60s with active or convalescent COVID-19. Sequenced material: peripheral blood.

In nucleotides, the CDR3 is TGTGCCAGCAGTTACGAGTTAGCGGGAGGGAGCGAGCAGTACTTC. Its translation is CASSYELAGGSEQYF. The V and J genes are TRBV6-2 or TRBV6-3 and TRBJ2-7; the match to TRBD2 covers 11 bases. CDR1 and CDR2 (germline): MNHEY, SVGEGT. The V segment lost 2 bases and the J segment 6 bases; nucleotides outside the gene matches: 6. The CDR3 has 15 amino acids.